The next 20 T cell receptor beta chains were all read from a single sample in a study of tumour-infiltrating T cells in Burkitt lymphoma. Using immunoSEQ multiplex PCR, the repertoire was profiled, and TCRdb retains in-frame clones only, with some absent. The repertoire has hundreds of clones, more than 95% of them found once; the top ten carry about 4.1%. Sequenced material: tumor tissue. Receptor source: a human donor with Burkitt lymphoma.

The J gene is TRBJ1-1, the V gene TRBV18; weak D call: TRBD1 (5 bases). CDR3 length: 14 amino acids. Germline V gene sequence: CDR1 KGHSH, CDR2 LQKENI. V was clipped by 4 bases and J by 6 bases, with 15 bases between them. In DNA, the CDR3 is TGTGCCAGCTCACTCCAATCAGACAGCGCTGAAGCTTTCTTT. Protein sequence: CASSLQSDSAEAFF.

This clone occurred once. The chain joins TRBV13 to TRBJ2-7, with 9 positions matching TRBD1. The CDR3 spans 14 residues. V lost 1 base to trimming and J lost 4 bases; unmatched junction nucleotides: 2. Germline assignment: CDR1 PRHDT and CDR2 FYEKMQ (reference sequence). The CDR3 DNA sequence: TGTGCCAGCAGCTTAGCCGGACAGGGGTACGAGCAGTACTTC. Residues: CASSLAGQGYEQYF.

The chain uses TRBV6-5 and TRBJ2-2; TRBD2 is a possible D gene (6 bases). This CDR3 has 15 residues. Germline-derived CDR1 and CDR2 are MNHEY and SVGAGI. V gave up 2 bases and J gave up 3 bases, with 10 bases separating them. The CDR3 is CASSYGSGDTGELFF. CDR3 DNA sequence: TGTGCCAGCAGTTACGGGTCGGGAGACACCGGGGAGCTGTTTTTT.

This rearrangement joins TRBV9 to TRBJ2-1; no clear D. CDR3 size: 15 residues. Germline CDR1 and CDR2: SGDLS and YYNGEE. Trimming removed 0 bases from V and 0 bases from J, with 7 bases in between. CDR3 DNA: TGTGCCAGCAGCGTAGATGAAGGCTCCTACAATGAGCAGTTCTTC. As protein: CASSVDEGSYNEQFF.

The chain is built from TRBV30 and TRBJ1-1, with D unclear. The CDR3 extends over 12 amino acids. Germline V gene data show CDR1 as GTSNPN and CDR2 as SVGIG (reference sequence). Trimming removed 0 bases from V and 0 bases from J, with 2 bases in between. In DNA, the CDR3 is TGTGCCTGGAGTGTTATGAACACTGAAGCTTTCTTT. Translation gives CAWSVMNTEAFF. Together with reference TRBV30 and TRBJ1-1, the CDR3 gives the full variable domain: SQTIHQWPATLVQPVGSPLSLECTVEGTSNPNLYWYRQAAGRGLQLLFYSVGIGQISSEVPQNLSASRPQDRQFILSSKKLLLSDSGFYLCAWSVMNTEAFFGQGTRLTVV.

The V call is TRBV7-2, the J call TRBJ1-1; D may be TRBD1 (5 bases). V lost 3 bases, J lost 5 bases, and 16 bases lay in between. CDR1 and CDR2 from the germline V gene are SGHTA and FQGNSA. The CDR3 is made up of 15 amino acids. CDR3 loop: CASSFGTLKGTEAFF. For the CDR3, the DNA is TGTGCCAGCAGCTTTGGGACCCTGAAAGGGACTGAAGCTTTCTTT.

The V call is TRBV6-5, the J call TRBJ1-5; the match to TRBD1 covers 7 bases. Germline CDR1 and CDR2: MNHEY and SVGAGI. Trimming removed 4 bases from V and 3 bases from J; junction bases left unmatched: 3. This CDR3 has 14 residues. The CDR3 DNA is TGTGCCAGCAGTTCGGACAGGAACAATCAGCCCCAGCATTTT. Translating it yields CASSSDRNNQPQHF.

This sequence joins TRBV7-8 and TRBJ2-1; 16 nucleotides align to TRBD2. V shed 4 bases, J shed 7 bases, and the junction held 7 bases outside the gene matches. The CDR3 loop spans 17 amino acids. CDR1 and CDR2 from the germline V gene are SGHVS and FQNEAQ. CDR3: CASSSGTSGRGVNEQFF. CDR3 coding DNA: TGTGCCAGCAGCTCCGGGACTAGCGGGAGGGGTGTGAATGAGCAGTTCTTC.

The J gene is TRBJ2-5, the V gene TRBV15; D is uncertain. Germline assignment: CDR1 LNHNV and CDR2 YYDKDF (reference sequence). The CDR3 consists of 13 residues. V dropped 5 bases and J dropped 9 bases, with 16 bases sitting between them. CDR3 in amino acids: CATSESRAASQYF. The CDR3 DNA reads TGTGCCACCAGCGAATCCCGCGCGGCGTCCCAGTACTTC.

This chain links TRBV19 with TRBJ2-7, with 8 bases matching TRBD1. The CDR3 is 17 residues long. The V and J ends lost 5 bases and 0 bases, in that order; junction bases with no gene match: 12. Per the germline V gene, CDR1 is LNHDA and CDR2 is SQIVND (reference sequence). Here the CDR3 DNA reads TGTGCCAGTAGTCCTCGAGGGACAGGTGTGAGCTCCTACGAGCAGTACTTC. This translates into CASSPRGTGVSSYEQYF.

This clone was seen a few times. CDR3 in DNA: TGCGCCAGCAGCTTGGCCGGATCGAACACTGAAGCTTTCTTT. Protein: CASSLAGSNTEAFF. The chain employs TRBV5-1 and TRBJ1-1; no clear D. Germline V gene data show CDR1 as SGHRS and CDR2 as YFSETQ. Trimming pared 0 bases from V and 1 base from J, leaving 7 bases between. The CDR3 covers 14 residues.

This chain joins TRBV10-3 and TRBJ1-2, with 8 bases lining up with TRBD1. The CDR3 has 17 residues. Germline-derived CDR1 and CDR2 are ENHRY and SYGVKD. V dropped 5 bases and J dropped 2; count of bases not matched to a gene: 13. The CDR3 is CAISQTGTGATNYGYTF. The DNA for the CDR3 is TGTGCCATCAGTCAGACCGGGACAGGAGCGACGAACTATGGCTACACCTTC.

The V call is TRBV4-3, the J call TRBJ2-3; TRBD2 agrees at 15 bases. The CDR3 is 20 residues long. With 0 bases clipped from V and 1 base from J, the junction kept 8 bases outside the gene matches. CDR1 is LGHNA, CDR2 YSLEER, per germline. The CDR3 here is CASSQDLGLAGGWGTDTQYF. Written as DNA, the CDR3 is TGCGCCAGCAGCCAAGATCTCGGACTAGCGGGAGGGTGGGGCACAGATACGCAGTATTTT.

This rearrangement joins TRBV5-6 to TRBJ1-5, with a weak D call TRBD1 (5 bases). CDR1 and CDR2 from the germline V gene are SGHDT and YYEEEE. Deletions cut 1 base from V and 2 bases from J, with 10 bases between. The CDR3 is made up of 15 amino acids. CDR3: CASSLNGHRNQPQHF. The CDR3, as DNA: TGTGCCAGCAGCTTGAACGGACACCGCAATCAGCCCCAGCATTTT.

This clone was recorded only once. CDR3 region: CSVRTVMNTEAFF. CDR3 nucleotides: TGCAGCGTTAGGACGGTAATGAACACTGAAGCTTTCTTT. The rearrangement uses TRBV29-1 and TRBJ1-1; D call uncertain. V lost 5 bases, J lost 0 bases, and 10 bases lay in between. Germline loops: CDR1 SQVTM, CDR2 ANQGSEA. The CDR3 covers 13 residues.

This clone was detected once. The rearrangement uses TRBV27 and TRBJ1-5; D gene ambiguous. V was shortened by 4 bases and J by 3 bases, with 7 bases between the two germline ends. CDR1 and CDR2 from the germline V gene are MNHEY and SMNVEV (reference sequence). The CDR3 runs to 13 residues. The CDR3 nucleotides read TGTGCCAGCAGTTGGACTTACAATCAGCCCCAGCATTTT. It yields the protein CASSWTYNQPQHF.

CDR3 sequence: CASSLQGYNEQFF. The CDR3 DNA reads TGCGCCAGCAGCTTGCAGGGCTACAATGAGCAGTTCTTC. The chain employs TRBV5-1 and TRBJ2-1; D perhaps matches TRBD1 (5 bases). The germline V and J ends were trimmed by 1 base and 3 bases, with 5 bases remaining between them. The CDR3 runs 13 residues. Germline CDR1 reads SGHRS; CDR2 reads YFSETQ. Combining the CDR3 with reference TRBV5-1 and TRBJ2-1 gives the whole variable domain KAGVTQTPRYLIKTRGQQVTLSCSPISGHRSVSWYQQTPGQGLQFLFEYFSETQRNKGNFPGRFSGRQFSNSRSEMNVSTLELGDSALYLCASSLQGYNEQFFGPGTRLTVL.

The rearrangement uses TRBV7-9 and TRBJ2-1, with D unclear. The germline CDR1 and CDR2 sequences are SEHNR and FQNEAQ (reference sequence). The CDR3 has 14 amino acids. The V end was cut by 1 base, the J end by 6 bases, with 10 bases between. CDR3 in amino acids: CASSLGSRGNEQFF. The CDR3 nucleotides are TGTGCCAGCAGCTTAGGGAGTAGAGGCAATGAGCAGTTCTTC.

CDR3 protein: CASSRQWANEKLFF. DNA for the CDR3: TGTGCCAGCAGTAGACAGTGGGCTAATGAAAAACTGTTTTTT. The chain combines TRBV2 with TRBJ1-4, with D tentatively TRBD1 (5 bases). CDR3 size: 14 residues. With 5 bases removed from V and 3 bases from J, the gap between germline ends came to 10 bases. The germline gives CDR1 SNHLY, CDR2 FYNNEI.

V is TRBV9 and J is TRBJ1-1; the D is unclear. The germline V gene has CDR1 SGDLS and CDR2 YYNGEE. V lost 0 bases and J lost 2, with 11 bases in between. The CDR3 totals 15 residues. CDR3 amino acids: CASSVDGTSNTEAFF. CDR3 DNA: TGTGCCAGCAGCGTAGACGGCACCTCAAACACTGAAGCTTTCTTT.